A selection of T cell receptor beta chains follows, all from one sample in a study of T cells after yellow fever vaccination. TCRdb re-derived calls from the 5' RACE reads in MiXCR, one entry per CDR3 protein. The repertoire holds 350,000 to 450,000 distinct CDR3 sequences, with under 7.5% as singletons. Sequences were derived from PBMCs, sampled 5 days after the yellow fever booster vaccination. The receptors originated from a man younger than 40 who received the YFV17D yellow fever vaccine. Both conserved end residues are part of each CDR3. The order of the fields is V gene, D gene, clone size, J gene, CDR3 DNA, CDR3 protein. The D gene is left open where the match is weak. The listing skips clone size in some rows; elsewhere it reads once, few, many or a size class.

v_gene: TRBV5-1; d_gene: TRBD2; abundance: many; j_gene: TRBJ2-1; CDR3nt: TGCGCCAGCAGCTTGAACAGACTAGCCCGTTACAATGAGCAGTTCTTC; CDR3aa: CASSLNRLARYNEQFF
v_gene: TRBV25-1; d_gene: NA; abundance: many; j_gene: TRBJ2-5; CDR3nt: TGTGCCAGCAGTGACCCCTCGGGTGCGCACCAGTACTTC; CDR3aa: CASSDPSGAHQYF
v_gene: TRBV7-9; d_gene: NA; abundance: many; j_gene: TRBJ1-4; CDR3nt: TGTGCCAGCAGCTTAGTCGGTGAAAAACTGTTTTTT; CDR3aa: CASSLVGEKLFF
v_gene: TRBV7-2; d_gene: NA; abundance: few; j_gene: TRBJ2-3; CDR3nt: TGTGCCAGCAGCACCACTCGTTCTAGCACAGATACGCAGTATTTT; CDR3aa: CASSTTRSSTDTQYF
v_gene: TRBV20-1; d_gene: TRBD2; abundance: NA; j_gene: TRBJ2-3; CDR3nt: TGCAGTGCTAGAGCGTCGGGGGGAGGGCCTCCCGATACGCAGTATTTT; CDR3aa: CSARASGGGPPDTQYF
v_gene: TRBV4-3; d_gene: NA; abundance: many; j_gene: TRBJ2-7; CDR3nt: TGCGCCAGCAGCCAAGGAGCCGACGAGCAGTACTTC; CDR3aa: CASSQGADEQYF
v_gene: TRBV10-3; d_gene: TRBD1; abundance: NA; j_gene: TRBJ2-5; CDR3nt: TGTGCCATCAGGAGGGGACAGGACCAAGAGACCCAGTACTTC; CDR3aa: CAIRRGQDQETQYF
v_gene: TRBV25-1; d_gene: NA; abundance: few; j_gene: TRBJ1-2; CDR3nt: TGTGCCAGCAGTGAATATGGTAGGACCAACCATGGCTACACCTTC; CDR3aa: CASSEYGRTNHGYTF
v_gene: TRBV6-2/TRBV6-3; d_gene: TRBD1; abundance: many; j_gene: TRBJ2-7; CDR3nt: TGTGCCAGCAGTTTCAGATCGTCCGGACAGGGAGGTAACGAGCAGTACTTC; CDR3aa: CASSFRSSGQGGNEQYF
v_gene: TRBV12-3/TRBV12-4; d_gene: NA; abundance: few; j_gene: TRBJ2-3; CDR3nt: TGTGCCAGCAGTTTCAACGGGAGTCTGAGCACAGATACGCAGTATTTT; CDR3aa: CASSFNGSLSTDTQYF
v_gene: TRBV15; d_gene: NA; abundance: few; j_gene: TRBJ1-5; CDR3nt: TGTGCCACCGGCCCGGGGGGGCCTTTGAGCAATCAGCCCCAGCATTTT; CDR3aa: CATGPGGPLSNQPQHF
v_gene: TRBV29-1; d_gene: NA; abundance: NA; j_gene: TRBJ2-1; CDR3nt: TGCAGCGTAATCCGCACCTACAATGGGCAGTTCTTC; CDR3aa: CSVIRTYNGQFF
v_gene: TRBV7-2; d_gene: NA; abundance: NA; j_gene: TRBJ2-7; CDR3nt: TGTGCCAGCAGCTCTGGGACCGTCAGGGAGCAGTACTTC; CDR3aa: CASSSGTVREQYF
v_gene: TRBV7-8; d_gene: NA; abundance: many; j_gene: TRBJ1-5; CDR3nt: TGTGCCAGCAGCTCCGAGGGGGTCTATAGCAATCAGCCCCAGCATTTT; CDR3aa: CASSSEGVYSNQPQHF
v_gene: TRBV5-4; d_gene: NA; abundance: NA; j_gene: TRBJ2-2; CDR3nt: TGTGCCAGCACCCAAGGGGGTCCGGGGACGAACACCGGGGAGCTGTTTTTT; CDR3aa: CASTQGGPGTNTGELFF
v_gene: TRBV5-4; d_gene: NA; abundance: few; j_gene: TRBJ2-2; CDR3nt: TGTGCCAGCAGCCGAATTGGCGCCGGCACCGGGGAGCTGTTTTTT; CDR3aa: CASSRIGAGTGELFF
v_gene: TRBV7-9; d_gene: NA; abundance: NA; j_gene: TRBJ2-2; CDR3nt: TGTGCCAGCAGCTTAGCGACAGGCCTTACGAACACCGGGGAGCTGTTTTTT; CDR3aa: CASSLATGLTNTGELFF
v_gene: TRBV12-3/TRBV12-4; d_gene: TRBD2; abundance: many; j_gene: TRBJ2-7; CDR3nt: TGTGCCAGCAGGCCGGGGACTAGCGGGAGGCTCTACGAGCAGTACTTC; CDR3aa: CASRPGTSGRLYEQYF
v_gene: TRBV5-4; d_gene: NA; abundance: NA; j_gene: TRBJ2-1; CDR3nt: TGTGCCAGCAGCCCCCGGGGGTGGGATGAGCAGTTCTTC; CDR3aa: CASSPRGWDEQFF
v_gene: TRBV27; d_gene: NA; abundance: NA; j_gene: TRBJ2-5; CDR3nt: TGTGCCAGCAGTTTATTTGGGGGGCGCACCGAGACCCAGTACTTC; CDR3aa: CASSLFGGRTETQYF
v_gene: TRBV5-6; d_gene: NA; abundance: many; j_gene: TRBJ2-4; CDR3nt: TGTGCCAGCAGCTTGGTCGCAGTTGAAAACATTCAGTACTTC; CDR3aa: CASSLVAVENIQYF
v_gene: TRBV5-1; d_gene: NA; abundance: NA; j_gene: TRBJ2-1; CDR3nt: TGCGCCAGCACCGACTTGGGCAATGAGCAGTTCTTC; CDR3aa: CASTDLGNEQFF
v_gene: TRBV12-3/TRBV12-4; d_gene: TRBD2; abundance: NA; j_gene: TRBJ2-7; CDR3nt: TGTGCCAGCAGCGAAGGGGCGCTAGCGGGAGGGCGTTACGAGCAGTACTTC; CDR3aa: CASSEGALAGGRYEQYF
v_gene: TRBV7-2; d_gene: TRBD2; abundance: few; j_gene: TRBJ2-7; CDR3nt: TGTGCCAGCAGCCGGGAGAAGGGGAGGGGCGAGCAGTACTTC; CDR3aa: CASSREKGRGEQYF
v_gene: TRBV20-1; d_gene: TRBD2; abundance: NA; j_gene: TRBJ2-1; CDR3nt: TGCTGTGCTACCGGGGCCGGACTAGCGGGATCTAATGAGCAGTTCTTC; CDR3aa: CCATGAGLAGSNEQFF
v_gene: TRBV18; d_gene: NA; abundance: NA; j_gene: TRBJ2-5; CDR3nt: TGTGCCAGCTCACCATCGGACTCACCCTCACAAGAGACCCAGTACTTC; CDR3aa: CASSPSDSPSQETQYF
v_gene: TRBV4-3; d_gene: NA; abundance: few; j_gene: TRBJ2-2; CDR3nt: TGCGCCAGCAGCCAAAATTTGGACACCGGGGAGCTGTTTTTT; CDR3aa: CASSQNLDTGELFF
v_gene: TRBV20-1; d_gene: NA; abundance: NA; j_gene: TRBJ1-1; CDR3nt: TGCAGTGCTAGAGGGGGAGGGCGAGGGACTGAAGCTTTCTTT; CDR3aa: CSARGGGRGTEAFF
v_gene: TRBV20-1; d_gene: TRBD1; abundance: many; j_gene: TRBJ2-1; CDR3nt: TGCAGTGCTAGAGGGGACAGGGATCACAATGAGCAGTTCTTC; CDR3aa: CSARGDRDHNEQFF
v_gene: TRBV20-1; d_gene: NA; abundance: many; j_gene: TRBJ2-5; CDR3nt: TGCAGTGCTAGAGAGTTTGGGCAAGAGACCCAGTACTTC; CDR3aa: CSAREFGQETQYF
v_gene: TRBV5-1; d_gene: TRBD1; abundance: few; j_gene: TRBJ2-3; CDR3nt: TGCGCCAGCAGCCAGGGACAGGGCCTCTACACAGATACGCAGTATTTT; CDR3aa: CASSQGQGLYTDTQYF
v_gene: TRBV5-1; d_gene: TRBD1; abundance: many; j_gene: TRBJ2-5; CDR3nt: TGCGCCAGCAGCCCGTCGACAGGGGAAGAGACCCAGTACTTC; CDR3aa: CASSPSTGEETQYF
v_gene: TRBV7-2; d_gene: NA; abundance: many; j_gene: TRBJ2-7; CDR3nt: TGTGCCAGCAGCTTAGGTAGCTGGGTGGAGCAGTACTTC; CDR3aa: CASSLGSWVEQYF
v_gene: TRBV7-8; d_gene: TRBD2; abundance: NA; j_gene: TRBJ2-2; CDR3nt: TGTGCCAGCAGCGGGGGAGCGGGAGCGGCGGGGGAGCAGTTTTTT; CDR3aa: CASSGGAGAAGEQFF
v_gene: TRBV15; d_gene: TRBD1; abundance: few; j_gene: TRBJ2-5; CDR3nt: TGTGCCACCAGCAGATCAAGGGACAGGAGTTTGGAGACCCAGTACTTC; CDR3aa: CATSRSRDRSLETQYF
v_gene: TRBV20-1; d_gene: NA; abundance: few; j_gene: TRBJ1-4; CDR3nt: TGCAGTGCTAGTCCCCCCGTCACAGAAAACAATGAAAAACTGTTTTTT; CDR3aa: CSASPPVTENNEKLFF
v_gene: TRBV27; d_gene: NA; abundance: few; j_gene: TRBJ2-7; CDR3nt: TGTGCCAGCGGACCAACCACGACCCCCTACGAGCAGTACTTC; CDR3aa: CASGPTTTPYEQYF
v_gene: TRBV7-9; d_gene: TRBD1; abundance: few; j_gene: TRBJ2-1; CDR3nt: TGTGCCAGCAGCTCCGTAGGGACAGGGATTCGCAATGAGCAGTTCTTC; CDR3aa: CASSSVGTGIRNEQFF
v_gene: TRBV6-1; d_gene: TRBD1; abundance: NA; j_gene: TRBJ2-7; CDR3nt: TGTGCCAGCAGAAAACCCGGGACAGGGAACGAGCAGTACTTC; CDR3aa: CASRKPGTGNEQYF
v_gene: TRBV29-1; d_gene: TRBD2; abundance: few; j_gene: TRBJ2-1; CDR3nt: TGCAGCGTTGCACTAGCGGGAGGTGGTGAGCAGTTCTTC; CDR3aa: CSVALAGGGEQFF
v_gene: TRBV30; d_gene: TRBD2; abundance: NA; j_gene: TRBJ2-7; CDR3nt: TGTGCCTGGAGTGTAAGGAGGACTAGCGGGAGGACCTCCTACGAGCAGTACTTC; CDR3aa: CAWSVRRTSGRTSYEQYF
v_gene: TRBV7-3; d_gene: TRBD2; abundance: NA; j_gene: TRBJ2-1; CDR3nt: TGTGCCAGCAGCTACAGCGGGAGGGCCAAAGATGAGCAGTTCTTC; CDR3aa: CASSYSGRAKDEQFF
v_gene: TRBV24-1; d_gene: TRBD2; abundance: NA; j_gene: TRBJ2-7; CDR3nt: TGTGCCACCAGTGATTCGGACCGGGGCTCGGGGGGGTACGAGCAGTACTTC; CDR3aa: CATSDSDRGSGGYEQYF
v_gene: TRBV12-3/TRBV12-4; d_gene: NA; abundance: NA; j_gene: TRBJ2-4; CDR3nt: TGTGCCAGCACCTCCTGGGGGTTGGCACACGGGAACATTCAGTACTTC; CDR3aa: CASTSWGLAHGNIQYF
v_gene: TRBV12-3/TRBV12-4; d_gene: TRBD1; abundance: NA; j_gene: TRBJ2-2; CDR3nt: TGTGCCACCAACAGGGGGGAGGCCGGGGAGCTGTTTTTT; CDR3aa: CATNRGEAGELFF
v_gene: TRBV19; d_gene: TRBD2; abundance: few; j_gene: TRBJ2-2; CDR3nt: TGTGCCAGTAGCGGACTAGCGGTGAACACCGGGGAGCTGTTTTTT; CDR3aa: CASSGLAVNTGELFF
v_gene: TRBV9; d_gene: NA; abundance: few; j_gene: TRBJ2-3; CDR3nt: TGTGCCAGCAGCCCCTGGGCTAGCGCCGGCACAGATACGCAGTATTTT; CDR3aa: CASSPWASAGTDTQYF
v_gene: TRBV20-1; d_gene: TRBD2; abundance: many; j_gene: TRBJ2-7; CDR3nt: TGCAGTGCGCCGTGGCCAGCGGGGGCCTCCTACGAGCAGTACTTC; CDR3aa: CSAPWPAGASYEQYF
v_gene: TRBV7-8; d_gene: NA; abundance: NA; j_gene: TRBJ2-7; CDR3nt: TGTGCCAGCAGCTACTTGGACCACTACGAGCAGTACTTC; CDR3aa: CASSYLDHYEQYF